The present entry profiles one TCR beta chain with its context. What it binds is not known. This CDR3 has 15 amino acids. The germline CDR1 and CDR2 sequences are MNHEY and SVGAGI. The V end lost 5 bases, the J end lost 3 bases, and 16 bases lay between the germline ends. These data originate in a study of T cell responses to AZD1222 COVID-19 vaccine. Study in general: Some second doses came at about 4 weeks and others at about 12 weeks; these were pooled.

Using immunoSEQ multiplex PCR, the repertoire was profiled, and TCRdb retains in-frame clones only, with some absent. This sample has about 56,000 clones; 70% to 90% occur once, and the top ten carry approximately 15%. Overall study results and limits: At study baseline, merely five or six AZD1222 recipients were seropositive. The sample set comprised mostly white British donors with more females, and clonal diversity was possibly underestimated.

Here the sequenced sample was peripheral blood, taken on day 0 of AZD1222 vaccination. The chain uses TRBV6-5 and TRBJ2-5; D perhaps matches TRBD1 (6 bases). This sequence was found in an adult in good health. The CDR3 reads CASSRTSDSEETQYF. CDR3 DNA: TGTGCCAGCAGTCGTACCTCGGACAGCGAAGAGACCCAGTACTTC.